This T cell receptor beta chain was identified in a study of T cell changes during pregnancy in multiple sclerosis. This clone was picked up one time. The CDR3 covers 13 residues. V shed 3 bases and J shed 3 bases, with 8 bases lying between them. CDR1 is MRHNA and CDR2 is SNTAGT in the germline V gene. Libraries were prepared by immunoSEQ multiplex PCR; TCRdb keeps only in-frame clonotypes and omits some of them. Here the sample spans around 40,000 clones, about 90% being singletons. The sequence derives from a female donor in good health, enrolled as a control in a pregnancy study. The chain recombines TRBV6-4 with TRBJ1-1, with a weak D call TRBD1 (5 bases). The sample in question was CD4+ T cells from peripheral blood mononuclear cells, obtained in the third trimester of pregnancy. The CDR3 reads CASSETRDTEAFF. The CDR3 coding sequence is TGTGCCAGCAGTGAGACCAGGGACACTGAAGCTTTCTTT.